This T cell receptor (beta chain) was sequenced in a study of cytomegalovirus exposure and HLA in healthy donors. Per the germline V gene, CDR1 is SEHNR and CDR2 is FQNEAQ (reference sequence). The ends lost 6 bases at V and 5 bases at J; junction bases unmatched: 8. The CDR3 sequence is 15 residues long. 60 Vbeta and 13 Jbeta primers were used in PCR. Generated by immunoSEQ multiplex PCR, the TCRdb table keeps only in-frame clones and is missing some. The sample data list around 53,000 clones. The V and J genes are TRBV7-9 and TRBJ1-1; 11 bases are shared with TRBD1. The source is a woman in her thirties in good health and CMV-seropositive. Sequencing was carried out using PBMCs. Written as DNA, the CDR3 is TGTGCCAGCAGTCCTGGACAGGGGGCGAGAACTGAAGCTTTCTTT. Protein sequence: CASSPGQGARTEAFF.